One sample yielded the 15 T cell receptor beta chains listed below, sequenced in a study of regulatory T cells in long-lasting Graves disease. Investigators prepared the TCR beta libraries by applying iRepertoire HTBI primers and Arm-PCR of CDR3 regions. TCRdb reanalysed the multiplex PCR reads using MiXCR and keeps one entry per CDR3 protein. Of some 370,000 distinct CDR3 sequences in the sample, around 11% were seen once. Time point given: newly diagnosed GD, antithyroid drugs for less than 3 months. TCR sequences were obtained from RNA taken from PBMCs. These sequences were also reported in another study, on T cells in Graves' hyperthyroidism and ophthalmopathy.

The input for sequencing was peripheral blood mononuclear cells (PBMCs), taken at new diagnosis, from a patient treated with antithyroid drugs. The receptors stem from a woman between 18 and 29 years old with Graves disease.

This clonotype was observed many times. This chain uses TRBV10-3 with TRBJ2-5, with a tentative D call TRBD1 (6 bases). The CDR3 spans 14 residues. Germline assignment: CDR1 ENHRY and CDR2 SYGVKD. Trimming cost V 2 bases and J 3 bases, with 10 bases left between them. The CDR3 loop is CAISEGAGEETQYF. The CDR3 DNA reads TGTGCCATCAGTGAGGGGGCAGGGGAAGAGACCCAGTACTTC.

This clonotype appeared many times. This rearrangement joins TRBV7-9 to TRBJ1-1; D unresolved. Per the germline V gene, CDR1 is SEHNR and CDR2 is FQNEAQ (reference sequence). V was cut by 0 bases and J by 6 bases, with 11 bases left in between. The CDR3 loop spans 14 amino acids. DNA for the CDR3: TGTGCCAGCAGCTTAGCGCTTGAGAAACCTGAAGCTTTCTTT. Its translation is CASSLALEKPEAFF.

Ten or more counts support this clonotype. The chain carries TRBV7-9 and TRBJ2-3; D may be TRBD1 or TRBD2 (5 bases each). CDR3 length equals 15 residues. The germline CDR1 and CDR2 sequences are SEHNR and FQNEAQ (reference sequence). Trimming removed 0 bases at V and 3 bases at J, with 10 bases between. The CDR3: CASSLASGRTDTQYF. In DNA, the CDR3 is TGTGCCAGCAGCTTAGCGTCGGGGCGTACAGATACGCAGTATTTT.

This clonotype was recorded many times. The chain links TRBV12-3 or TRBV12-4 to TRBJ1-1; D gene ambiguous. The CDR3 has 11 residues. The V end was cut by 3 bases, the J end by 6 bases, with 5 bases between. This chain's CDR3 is CASSFGSEAFF. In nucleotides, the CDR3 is TGTGCCAGCAGTTTTGGGTCTGAAGCTTTCTTT.

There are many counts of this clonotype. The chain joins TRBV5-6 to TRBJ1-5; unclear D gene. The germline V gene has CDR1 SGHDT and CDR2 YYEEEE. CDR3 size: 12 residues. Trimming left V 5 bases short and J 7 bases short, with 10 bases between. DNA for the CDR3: TGTGCCAGCAGTGGACCCTTCCAGCCCCAGCATTTT. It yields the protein CASSGPFQPQHF.

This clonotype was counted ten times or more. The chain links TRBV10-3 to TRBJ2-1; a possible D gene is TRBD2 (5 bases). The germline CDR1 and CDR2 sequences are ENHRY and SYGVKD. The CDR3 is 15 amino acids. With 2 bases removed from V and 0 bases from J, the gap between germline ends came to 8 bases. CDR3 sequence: CAISEKRLSYNEQFF. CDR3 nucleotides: TGTGCCATCAGTGAGAAGCGGCTCTCCTACAATGAGCAGTTCTTC.

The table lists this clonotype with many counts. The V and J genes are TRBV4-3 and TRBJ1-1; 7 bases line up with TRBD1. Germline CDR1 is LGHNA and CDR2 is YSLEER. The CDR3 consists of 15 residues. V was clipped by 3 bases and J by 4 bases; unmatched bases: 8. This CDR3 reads CASSHLTGLPTEAFF. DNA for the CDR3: TGCGCCAGCAGCCACTTGACAGGGTTGCCCACTGAAGCTTTCTTT.

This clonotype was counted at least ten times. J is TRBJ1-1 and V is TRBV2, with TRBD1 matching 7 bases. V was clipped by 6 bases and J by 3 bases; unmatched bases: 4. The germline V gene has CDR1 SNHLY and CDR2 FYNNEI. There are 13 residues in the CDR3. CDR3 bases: TGTGCCAGCAGCACCGACAGGGACACTGAAGCTTTCTTT. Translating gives CASSTDRDTEAFF.

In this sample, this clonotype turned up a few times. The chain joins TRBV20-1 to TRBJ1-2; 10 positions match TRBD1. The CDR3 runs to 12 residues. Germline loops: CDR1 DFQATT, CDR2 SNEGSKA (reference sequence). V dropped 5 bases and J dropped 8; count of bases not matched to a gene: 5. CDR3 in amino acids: CSALGTGAGYTF. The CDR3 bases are TGCAGTGCTCTGGGGACAGGGGCCGGCTACACCTTC.

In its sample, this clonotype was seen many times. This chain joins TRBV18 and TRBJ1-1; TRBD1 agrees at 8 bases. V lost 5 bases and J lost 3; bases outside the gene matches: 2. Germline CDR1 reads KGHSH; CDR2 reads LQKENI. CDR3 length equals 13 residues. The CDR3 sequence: CASSGTGDTEAFF. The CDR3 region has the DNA TGTGCCAGCTCAGGGACAGGAGACACTGAAGCTTTCTTT.

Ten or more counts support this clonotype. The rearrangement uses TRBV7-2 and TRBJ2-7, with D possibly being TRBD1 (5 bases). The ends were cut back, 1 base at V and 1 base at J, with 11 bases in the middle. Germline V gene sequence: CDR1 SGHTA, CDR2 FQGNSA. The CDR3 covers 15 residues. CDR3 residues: CASSLELDRSYEQYF. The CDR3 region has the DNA TGTGCCAGCAGCTTAGAGCTAGACAGATCCTACGAGCAGTACTTC.

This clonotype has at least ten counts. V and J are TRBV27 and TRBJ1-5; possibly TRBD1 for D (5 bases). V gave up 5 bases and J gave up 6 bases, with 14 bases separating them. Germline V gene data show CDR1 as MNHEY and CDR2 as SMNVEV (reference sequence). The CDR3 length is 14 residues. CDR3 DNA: TGTGCCAGCAGTCCCCGAGGGGTAGGTCAGCCCCAGCATTTT. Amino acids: CASSPRGVGQPQHF.

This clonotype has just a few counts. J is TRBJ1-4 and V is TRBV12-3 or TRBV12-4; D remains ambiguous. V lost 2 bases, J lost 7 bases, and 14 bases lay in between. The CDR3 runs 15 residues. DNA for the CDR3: TGTGCCAGCAGTTTAAAGGCAGTGTCTAGTGAAAAACTGTTTTTT. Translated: CASSLKAVSSEKLFF.

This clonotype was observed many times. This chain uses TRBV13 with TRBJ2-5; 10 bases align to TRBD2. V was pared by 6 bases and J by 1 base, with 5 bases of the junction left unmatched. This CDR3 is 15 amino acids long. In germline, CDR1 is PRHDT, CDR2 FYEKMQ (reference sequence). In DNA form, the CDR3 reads TGTGCCAGCAGACAACGGACTAGCGGCCAAGAGACCCAGTACTTC. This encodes CASRQRTSGQETQYF.

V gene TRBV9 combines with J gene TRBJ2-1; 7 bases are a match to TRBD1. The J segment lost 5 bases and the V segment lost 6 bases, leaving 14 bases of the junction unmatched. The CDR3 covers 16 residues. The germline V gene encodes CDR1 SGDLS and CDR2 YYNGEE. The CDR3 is CASNGPGQDINNEQFF. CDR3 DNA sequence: TGTGCCAGCAACGGACCCGGACAGGATATTAACAATGAGCAGTTCTTC.